This paragraph covers one T cell receptor (beta chain) sequence. The germline CDR1 and CDR2 sequences are MDHEN and SYDVKM. Trimming cost V 5 bases and J 3 bases; bases outside gene matches: 11. The CDR3 length is 16 residues. This sample was included in a study of T cells in Graves' hyperthyroidism and ophthalmopathy. From RNA transcripts, TCR beta CDR3 regions were amplified. First-round RT-PCR with HTBI primers amplified the TCR CDR3 region. TCRdb recomputed calls from the multiplex PCR reads with MiXCR, one row per CDR3 protein. The table lists roughly 510,000 distinct CDR3 sequences, around 20% of them singletons.

What was sequenced was blood. The chain joins TRBV28 to TRBJ2-7; 9 positions match TRBD1. This receptor was obtained from a man younger than 30 with Graves' hyperthyroidism. CDR3 sequence reads: CASSPFRDRENYEQYF. CDR3 nucleotide sequence: TGTGCCAGCAGTCCATTTCGGGACAGGGAAAACTACGAGCAGTACTTC. The whole variable domain, remainder taken from reference TRBV28 and TRBJ2-7, is DVKVTQSSRYLVKRTGEKVFLECVQDMDHENMFWYRQDPGLGLRLIYFSYDVKMKEKGDIPEGYSVSREKKERFSLILESASTNQTSMYLCASSPFRDRENYEQYFGPGTRLTVT.